The clone carrying this T cell receptor beta chain has at least ten counts. Its antigen is unknown. The entry originates in a study of human T cells and chemical hapten exposure. As for the study in general: Investigators sensitized around 2 cm by around 2 cm of upper inner arm skin with 2% DPC.

The germline CDR1 and CDR2 sequences are DFQATT and SNEGSKA (reference sequence). The CDR3 spans 15 residues. Trimming took 5 bases from V and 3 from J; bases not matched to a gene: 8. TCRdb ran MiXCR on the RACE reads and lists one entry per CDR3 protein. The sample contains about 96,000 distinct CDR3 sequences, 9% to 9.5% of which appear only once. Overall study results and limits: Donors had alopecia, so their immune response may differ from healthy people's.

Time point in this sample: patch test 2, 6 weeks after DPC sensitization. Noted treatment: therapeutic diphenylcyclopropenone sensitization with weekly scalp DPC. The sequence was obtained from a woman between 35 and 50 years old with alopecia areata. Some clones in this sample may be carry-over from other donors' samples. The specimen comprised whole blood, sampled in connection with sensitization to the hapten diphenylcyclopropenone (DPC). The V and J genes are TRBV20-1 and TRBJ2-3, with TRBD2 matching over 10 bases. The DNA of the CDR3 is TGCAGTGCTCGTCTAGCGGGAGCTGGGACAGATACGCAGTATTTT. Translating gives CSARLAGAGTDTQYF.